The clone carrying this TCR beta chain was seen more than once but under ten times. The antigen remains undetermined. The primer mix had 60 Vbeta and 13 Jbeta primers. TCRdb keeps only in-frame clones here, not all; method: immunoSEQ multiplex PCR. The sample holds 90,000 to 150,000 clones, about 74% seen once. This CDR3 is 15 amino acids long. Germline-derived CDR1 and CDR2 are MDHEN and SYDVKM. V dropped 3 bases and J dropped 3 bases, with 14 bases sitting between them. This sample was included in a study of cytomegalovirus exposure and HLA in healthy donors. Findings of the study overall: Trimming of TCR beta V- and J-genes showed a link, identified in a later analysis, to a missense DCLRE1C variant.

The TCR sequence derives from a female donor in good health and CMV-seronegative. This rearrangement joins TRBV28 to TRBJ1-2; a weak D match, TRBD1 (6 bases). Sequenced: PBMCs. CDR3 nucleotides: TGTGCCAGCAGTTTTCCTCACTGGACAGACTATGGCTACACCTTC. Residues: CASSFPHWTDYGYTF.